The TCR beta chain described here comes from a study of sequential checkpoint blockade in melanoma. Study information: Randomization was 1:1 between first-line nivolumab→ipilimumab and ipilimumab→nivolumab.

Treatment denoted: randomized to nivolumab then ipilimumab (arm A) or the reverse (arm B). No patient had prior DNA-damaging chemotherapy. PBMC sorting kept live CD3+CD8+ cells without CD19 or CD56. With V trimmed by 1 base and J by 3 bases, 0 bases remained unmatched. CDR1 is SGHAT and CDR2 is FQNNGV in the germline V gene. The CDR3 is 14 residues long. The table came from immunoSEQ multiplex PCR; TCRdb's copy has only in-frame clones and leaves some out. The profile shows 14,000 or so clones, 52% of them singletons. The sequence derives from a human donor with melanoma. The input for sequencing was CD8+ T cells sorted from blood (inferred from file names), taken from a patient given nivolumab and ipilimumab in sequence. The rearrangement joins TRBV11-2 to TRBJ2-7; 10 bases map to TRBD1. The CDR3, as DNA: TGTGCCAGCAGCTTAGGGGACAGGGGCTACGAGCAGTACTTC. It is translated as CASSLGDRGYEQYF.